This TCR beta chain comes out of a study of cytomegalovirus exposure and HLA in healthy donors. Regarding the study as a whole: HLA allele associations emerged for 17,000 or so TCR beta sequences in a later analysis, at 0.05 false discovery rate.

A word on this clone: What it binds is unknown.

Both 60 Vbeta primers and 13 Jbeta primers went into the PCR. Clones were read by immunoSEQ multiplex PCR, and TCRdb kept only the in-frame ones, dropping some. The sample shows some 130,000 clones, about three quarters of them seen only once. The CDR3 sequence is 15 residues long. Germline values: CDR1 KGHSH, CDR2 LQKENI. The germline V and J ends were trimmed by 2 bases and 2 bases, with 12 bases remaining between them. Material for sequencing was PBMCs. The sequence derives from a human donor in good health. This chain links TRBV18 with TRBJ1-1; tentatively, D is TRBD1 (5 bases). CDR3 DNA sequence: TGTGCCAGCTCACCAATTTCAGGGTTTAACACTGAAGCTTTCTTT. Protein product: CASSPISGFNTEAFF. The entire variable domain, with the rest obtained from reference TRBV18 and TRBJ1-1, is as follows: NAGVMQNPRHLVRRRGQEARLRCSPMKGHSHVYWYRQLPEEGLKFMVYLQKENIIDESGMPKERFSAEFPKEGPSILRIQQVVRGDSAAYFCASSPISGFNTEAFFGQGTRLTVV.